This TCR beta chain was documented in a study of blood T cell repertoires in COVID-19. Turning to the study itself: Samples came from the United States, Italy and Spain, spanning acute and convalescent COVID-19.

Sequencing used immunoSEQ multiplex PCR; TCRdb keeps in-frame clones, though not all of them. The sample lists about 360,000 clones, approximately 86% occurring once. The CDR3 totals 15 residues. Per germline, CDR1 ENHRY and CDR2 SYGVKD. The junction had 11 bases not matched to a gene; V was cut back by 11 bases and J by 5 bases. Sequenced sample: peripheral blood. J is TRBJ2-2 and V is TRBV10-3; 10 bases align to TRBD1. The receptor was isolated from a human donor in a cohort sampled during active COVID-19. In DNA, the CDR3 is TGTGCCTCAGGGACAGGGGTAGTGGGGACCGGGGAGCTGTTTTTT. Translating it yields CASGTGVVGTGELFF.